The 32 T cell receptor beta chains listed next were all sequenced from one sample in a study of regulatory T cells in long-lasting Graves disease (dated by TCRdb to about 2021). The time point label on this specimen signifies: persistent/refractory GD, antithyroid drugs over 5 years with positive TRAb. For both TCR sequencing and RNA sequencing, RNA was extracted from PBMCs in TRIzol. Library creation used multiplex PCR. The sequencer listed for this sample is Illumina HiSeq 4000. CDR3 regions were amplified by Arm-PCR with iRepertoire HTBI primers to construct TCR beta libraries. TCRdb handled the public reads itself, with Q25 trimming in fastp and clone calling in MiXCR, and kept productive beta chains. Records with the same CDR3 protein are collapsed into one entry carrying the most frequent genes and DNA. The sample records about 400,000 distinct CDR3 sequences, 20% of which are singletons. The top ten constitute less than 25% of the sample.

Sequencing was performed on peripheral blood mononuclear cells (PBMCs), taken when the disease was refractory, from a patient treated with antithyroid drugs. All receptors come from a female donor with Graves disease.

This chain connects TRBV9 to TRBJ2-5, with D perhaps matching TRBD1 (5 bases). The CDR3 is 15 residues long. Germline CDR1 and CDR2: SGDLS and YYNGEE. V dropped 4 bases and J dropped 5 bases, with 18 bases sitting between them. CDR3 loop: CASSLIGASLETQYF. In DNA, the CDR3 is TGTGCCAGCAGCCTAATAGGGGCAAGTTTGGAGACCCAGTACTTC.

This clonotype was counted many times. The V gene is TRBV28, the J gene TRBJ2-7; D tentatively fits TRBD1 or TRBD2 (5 bases each). Germline V CDR1 and CDR2: MDHEN, SYDVKM. The CDR3 totals 13 residues. V shed 4 bases and J shed 7 bases, with 14 bases lying between them. CDR3: CASSSGTYGEQYF. DNA of the CDR3: TGTGCCAGCAGTTCGGGGACCTACGGGGAGCAGTACTTC.

This chain uses TRBV4-1 with TRBJ2-2, with D hard to call. Trimming left V 0 bases short and J 4 bases short, with 6 bases between. Germline loops: CDR1 MGHRA, CDR2 YSYEKL. The CDR3 is made up of 14 amino acids. The CDR3 is CASSQEEATGELFF. The CDR3 DNA follows: TGCGCCAGCAGCCAAGAAGAGGCCACCGGGGAGCTGTTTTTT.

This clonotype appeared a few times. The chain carries TRBV25-1 and TRBJ1-1, with D tentatively TRBD1 (5 bases). Germline V gene data show CDR1 as MGHDK and CDR2 as SYGVNS. This CDR3 has 13 amino acids. V was clipped by 5 bases and J by 6 bases, with 13 bases between them. The DNA for the CDR3 is TGTGCCAGCAGTTCTGGGTGGGGGGCTGAAGCTTTCTTT. Translating gives CASSSGWGAEAFF.

This clonotype came up a few times. The V and J genes are TRBV5-1 and TRBJ2-7; TRBD1 might be the D (5 bases). The CDR3 spans 14 residues. The V and J ends lost 0 bases and 5 bases respectively, with 12 bases between them. In germline, CDR1 is SGHRS, CDR2 YFSETQ. The CDR3: CASSLAGSTHEQYF. CDR3 nucleotides: TGCGCCAGCAGCTTGGCAGGGTCAACCCACGAGCAGTACTTC. Drawing the rest from reference TRBV5-1 and TRBJ2-7, the complete variable domain is KAGVTQTPRYLIKTRGQQVTLSCSPISGHRSVSWYQQTPGQGLQFLFEYFSETQRNKGNFPGRFSGRQFSNSRSEMNVSTLELGDSALYLCASSLAGSTHEQYFGPGTRLTVT.

This clonotype was detected only a few times. This chain joins TRBV5-1 and TRBJ2-2, with D uncertain. Trimming stripped 4 bases from V and 0 bases from J, with 10 bases between. Germline assignment: CDR1 SGHRS and CDR2 YFSETQ. The CDR3 length is 15 residues. This CDR3 reads CASSRTTSNTGELFF. CDR3 in DNA: TGCGCCAGCAGCCGCACTACTTCGAACACCGGGGAGCTGTTTTTT.

The CDR3: CASSFGTGGSPLYGYTF. In DNA form, the CDR3 reads TGTGCCAGCAGCTTTGGGACAGGGGGCTCTCCACTCTATGGCTACACCTTC. V is TRBV11-2 and J is TRBJ1-2; 12 bases map to TRBD1. V shed 3 bases, J shed 4 bases, and the junction held 9 bases outside the gene matches. CDR3 length equals 17 residues. Germline CDR1 and CDR2: SGHAT and FQNNGV.

The sample holds many counts of this clonotype. The rearrangement links TRBV11-2 to TRBJ1-4; the D gene is possibly TRBD1 (5 bases). Per germline, CDR1 SGHAT and CDR2 FQNNGV. V was clipped by 6 bases and J by 8 bases, with 16 bases between them. The CDR3 has 14 residues. CDR3 DNA sequence: TGTGCCAGCAGGCCTGAGGGGAGGAGGGAAAAACTGTTTTTT. It encodes CASRPEGRREKLFF.

This clonotype was detected ten times or more. This sequence joins TRBV30 and TRBJ1-4; D remains unclear. The CDR3 is 13 residues long. V was clipped by 2 bases and J by 8 bases, with 12 bases between them. CDR1 is GTSNPN, CDR2 SVGIG, per germline (reference sequence). CDR3 nucleotides: TGTGCCTGGAGTCCCGGGGTTAGGGAAAAACTGTTTTTT. Protein product: CAWSPGVREKLFF. Combining the CDR3 with reference TRBV30 and TRBJ1-4 gives the whole variable domain SQTIHQWPATLVQPVGSPLSLECTVEGTSNPNLYWYRQAAGRGLQLLFYSVGIGQISSEVPQNLSASRPQDRQFILSSKKLLLSDSGFYLCAWSPGVREKLFFGSGTQLSVL.

V gene TRBV7-2 combines with J gene TRBJ2-2, with 7 bases aligning to TRBD1. The CDR3 loop spans 19 amino acids. Per germline, CDR1 SGHTA and CDR2 FQGNSA. V was clipped by 3 bases and J by 0 bases; unmatched bases: 13. CDR3 in amino acids: CASSFRGGELFANTGELFF. The CDR3 bases are TGTGCCAGCAGCTTTCGAGGGGGCGAGCTTTTCGCGAACACCGGGGAGCTGTTTTTT.

J is TRBJ2-1 and V is TRBV20-1, with 9 bases identical to TRBD2. The germline V gene has CDR1 DFQATT and CDR2 SNEGSKA (reference sequence). The CDR3 extends over 13 amino acids. Losses at the gene ends were 5 bases for V and 5 bases for J; bases not matched to a gene: 4. In DNA form, the CDR3 reads TGCAGTGCTGGGACTAGCTGGGACAATGAGCAGTTCTTC. This translates into CSAGTSWDNEQFF.

This chain links TRBV11-2 with TRBJ2-3; a possible D gene is TRBD1 (5 bases). The V and J ends lost 2 bases and 1 base respectively, with 13 bases between them. Germline CDR1 and CDR2: SGHAT and FQNNGV. CDR3 length: 16 amino acids. In nucleotides, the CDR3 is TGTGCCAGCAGCTTATCATTTAGGGGCGGCACAGATACGCAGTATTTT. Amino acids: CASSLSFRGGTDTQYF.

About this clonotype: Possible read error: a much larger clone is one base away. The V and J genes are TRBV7-2 and TRBJ2-4, with D possibly being TRBD1 or TRBD2 (6 bases each). CDR1 and CDR2 from the germline V gene are SGHTA and FQGNSA. The germline V and J ends were trimmed by 5 bases and 13 bases, with 15 bases remaining between them. The CDR3 is made up of 12 amino acids. CDR3 nucleotide sequence: TGTGCCAGCAGCCCGGCAGGGGAGGAACAGTACTTC. Amino acids: CASSPAGEEQYF.

The chain recombines TRBV2 with TRBJ2-7; 8 bases line up with TRBD2. The junction had 11 bases not matched to a gene; V was cut back by 3 bases and J by 7 bases. The length of the CDR3 is 15 residues. The germline gives CDR1 SNHLY, CDR2 FYNNEI. CDR3 region: CASSDQERESGEQYF. The CDR3 DNA is TGTGCCAGCAGTGATCAAGAGCGGGAGTCTGGAGAGCAGTACTTC.

Note on this clonotype: The junction and the germline gene differ at one end; a read error may be behind it. CDR3 DNA sequence: TGTGTCAGCAGCTTAGGGGACTACAACACCGGGGAGCTGTTTTTT. It codes for CVSSLGDYNTGELFF. The chain uses TRBV7-9 and TRBJ2-2, with TRBD2 matching 7 bases. The CDR3 has 15 residues. Looked up from germline, CDR1 is SEHNR and CDR2 is FQNEAQ (reference sequence).

As DNA, the CDR3 is TGCAGTGCTAGAGATCCTTTGGAGGGTCTAAGCTCCTACGAGCAGTACTTC. It specifies CSARDPLEGLSSYEQYF. The V and J genes are TRBV20-1 and TRBJ2-7, with D possibly TRBD2 on 6 matching bases. V lost 0 bases and J 0 bases, leaving 18 bases between the germline ends. Germline V gene data show CDR1 as DFQATT and CDR2 as SNEGSKA (reference sequence). The CDR3 contains 17 residues.

This clonotype was counted at least ten times. The chain combines TRBV27 with TRBJ1-2; D is possibly TRBD1 (5 bases). The length of the CDR3 is 13 residues. V shed 3 bases and J shed 7 bases, with 12 bases lying between them. The germline gives CDR1 MNHEY, CDR2 SMNVEV (reference sequence). DNA of the CDR3: TGTGCCAGCAGTTTTCGGGGCAATGGTGGCTACACCTTC. Amino acid sequence: CASSFRGNGGYTF.

A single count supports this clonotype. An end of the junction differs from the germline gene, which may be a read error. The CDR3 spells CASNLYVQMNTEAFF. The CDR3 DNA is TGTGCCAGCAATTTATATGTACAGATGAACACTGAAGCTTTCTTT. The rearrangement uses TRBV28 and TRBJ1-1; D not resolved. The CDR3 has 15 amino acids. CDR1 is MDHEN, CDR2 SYDVKM, per germline.

This clonotype has just a few counts. CDR3 bases: TGTGCCAGCAGCTCCCGCCGGGGAGAAAATTCACCCCTCCACTTT. Its protein product is CASSSRRGENSPLHF. The chain combines TRBV11-1 with TRBJ1-6; D uncertain. This CDR3 is built from 15 residues. CDR1 is SGHAT and CDR2 is FQDESV in the germline V gene (reference sequence). V dropped 4 bases and J dropped 7 bases, with 14 bases sitting between them. Looking up the rest from reference TRBV11-1 and TRBJ1-6 gives the full variable domain: EAEVAQSPRYKITEKSQAVAFWCDPISGHATLYWYRQILGQGPELLVQFQDESVVDDSQLPKDRFSAERLKGVDSTLKIQPAELGDSAMYLCASSSRRGENSPLHFGNGTRLTVT.

This clonotype was seen a handful of times. This chain connects TRBV18 to TRBJ1-2; D is unresolved. V was pared by 3 bases and J by 8 bases, with 13 bases between. CDR1 and CDR2 (germline): KGHSH, LQKENI. This CDR3 has 13 amino acids. The CDR3 sequence is CASSPFSAPGYTF. The CDR3 region has the DNA TGTGCCAGCTCACCTTTCAGTGCGCCGGGCTACACCTTC.

Remarks on this clonotype: Since a much larger clone is just one base distant, this may be a read error. This rearrangement joins TRBV19 to TRBJ1-5; 7 positions match TRBD1. CDR3 length equals 14 residues. Germline assignment: CDR1 LNHDA and CDR2 SQIVND (reference sequence). This chain's CDR3 is CASSIGTGNQPRHF. The CDR3 DNA sequence: TGTGCCAGTAGTATAGGGACAGGCAATCAGCCCCGGCATTTT.

The V call is TRBV12-3 or TRBV12-4, the J call TRBJ2-2; D not resolved. The CDR3 extends over 14 amino acids. V was clipped by 2 bases and J by 7 bases, with 11 bases between them. The CDR3 here is CASSLKGRGGELFF. The CDR3 nucleotides are TGTGCCAGCAGTTTAAAGGGCAGAGGCGGGGAGCTGTTTTTT.

This chain joins TRBV29-1 and TRBJ2-7; 10 bases match TRBD2. V was clipped by 0 bases and J by 0 bases; unmatched bases: 8. Germline V CDR1 and CDR2: SQVTM, ANQGSEA. The CDR3 totals 17 residues. As DNA, the CDR3 is TGCAGCGTTGAAGATCTAGAGTCTAGCGGGAGCTCCTACGAGCAGTACTTC. Its translation: CSVEDLESSGSSYEQYF.

This clonotype occurred many times. The chain carries TRBV29-1 and TRBJ1-2, with TRBD1 as a possible D gene (5 bases). The CDR3 length is 11 residues. Trimming pared 2 bases from V and 5 bases from J, leaving 6 bases between. Germline CDR1 SQVTM, CDR2 ANQGSEA. The CDR3 bases are TGCAGCGTTGAAAGGGGTTATGGCTACACCTTC. Translation: CSVERGYGYTF.

The chain couples TRBV29-1 to TRBJ1-3, with D tentatively TRBD1 (6 bases). The V gene's germline CDR1 is SQVTM and CDR2 ANQGSEA. The CDR3 loop spans 14 amino acids. Trimming stripped 6 bases from V and 0 bases from J, with 12 bases between. In DNA form, the CDR3 reads TGCAGCGTACGGGACAAGAGCTCTGGAAACACCATATATTTT. Translation: CSVRDKSSGNTIYF. Full variable domain (rest looked up from reference TRBV29-1 and TRBJ1-3): SAVISQKPSRDICQRGTSLTIQCQVDSQVTMMFWYRQQPGQSLTLIATANQGSEATYESGFVIDKFPISRPNLTFSTLTVSNMSPEDSSIYLCSVRDKSSGNTIYFGEGSWLTVV.

This chain links TRBV30 with TRBJ2-4, with TRBD1 matching 8 bases. The CDR3 loop spans 14 amino acids. V dropped 5 bases and J dropped 3; count of bases not matched to a gene: 6. Germline values: CDR1 GTSNPN, CDR2 SVGIG (reference sequence). CDR3 DNA sequence: TGTGCCTGGGCTCAACAGGGGGTCAAAAACATTCAGTACTTC. Its translation is CAWAQQGVKNIQYF.

This clonotype has at least ten counts. The chain joins TRBV6-2 or TRBV6-3 to TRBJ1-1; D is ambiguous. CDR1 and CDR2 from the germline V gene are MNHEY and SVGEGT. This CDR3 comprises 13 residues. V was cut by 7 bases and J by 4 bases, with 13 bases left in between. CDR3 sequence reads: CASNPSGGTEAFF. DNA of the CDR3: TGTGCCAGCAATCCATCAGGCGGCACTGAAGCTTTCTTT.

This clonotype has a handful of counts. V and J are TRBV6-1 and TRBJ2-7; maybe TRBD2 (6 bases). V lost 6 bases, J lost 4 bases, and 13 bases lay in between. Germline CDR1 MNHNS, CDR2 SASEGT. CDR3 length: 13 residues. This CDR3 is CASRRISGYEQYF. CDR3 DNA: TGTGCCAGCAGACGGATTAGCGGATACGAGCAGTACTTC.

This chain connects TRBV20-1 to TRBJ1-1; D is possibly TRBD1 (5 bases). Trimming shortened V by 6 bases and J by 3 bases, and 14 bases separated the two germline ends. This CDR3 comprises 13 residues. The germline V gene has CDR1 DFQATT and CDR2 SNEGSKA (reference sequence). This chain's CDR3 is CSAPSQGDTEAFF. Here the CDR3 DNA reads TGCAGTGCCCCGAGTCAGGGCGACACTGAAGCTTTCTTT.

This clonotype was seen repeatedly, ten times or more. The rearrangement uses TRBV7-9 and TRBJ2-7, with D perhaps matching TRBD2 (5 bases). CDR1 is SEHNR, CDR2 FQNEAQ, per germline (reference sequence). There are 13 residues in the CDR3. Trimming left V 6 bases short and J 0 bases short, with 9 bases between. This CDR3 is CASSSRDSYEQYF. In DNA form, the CDR3 reads TGTGCCAGCAGTTCCCGGGACTCCTACGAGCAGTACTTC.

There are a few counts of this clonotype. This sequence joins TRBV28 and TRBJ1-6; tentative D call: TRBD1 (6 bases). The V end was cut by 3 bases, the J end by 3 bases, with 15 bases between. Germline CDR1 and CDR2: MDHEN and SYDVKM. The length of the CDR3 is 17 residues. The CDR3 DNA reads as TGTGCCAGCAGTTTCATTGAGACAGGAAGCTATAATTCACCCCTCCACTTT. Translating it yields CASSFIETGSYNSPLHF.

CDR3 amino acids: CSVGYSQETQYF. The CDR3 DNA is TGCAGCGTTGGTTACTCCCAAGAGACCCAGTACTTC. The V and J genes are TRBV29-1 and TRBJ2-5; D remains unclear. This CDR3 has 12 amino acids. V shed 4 bases and J shed 1 base, with 7 bases lying between them. The V gene's germline CDR1 is SQVTM and CDR2 ANQGSEA. Filled out from reference TRBV29-1 and TRBJ2-5, the complete variable domain reads SAVISQKPSRDICQRGTSLTIQCQVDSQVTMMFWYRQQPGQSLTLIATANQGSEATYESGFVIDKFPISRPNLTFSTLTVSNMSPEDSSIYLCSVGYSQETQYFGPGTRLLVL.